This T cell receptor (beta chain) is from a study of cytomegalovirus exposure and HLA in healthy donors. About the study: Prior work identified about 120 million unique TCR beta sequences in 150 million to 200 million T cells. Whole-study results and caveats: Researchers left out some V segments, among them TRBV6-2 and TRBV6-3, as indistinguishable.

This CDR3 comprises 13 residues. Germline V lookup: CDR1 SEHNR, CDR2 FQNEAQ (reference sequence). The junction had 3 bases not matched to a gene; V was cut back by 1 base and J by 8 bases. As concerns this clone: The target antigen is unknown.

Researchers ran the PCR with 60 Vbeta and 13 Jbeta primers. Generated by immunoSEQ multiplex PCR, the TCRdb table keeps only in-frame clones and is missing some. The sample has 130,000 to 150,000 clones, around three quarters seen once. Sequencing was carried out using PBMCs. This chain uses TRBV7-9 with TRBJ1-2; 8 nucleotides align to TRBD1. This sequence originates from a man aged 35-49 years in good health and CMV-seropositive. The CDR3 reads CASSLGTGRGYTF. The CDR3 coding sequence is TGTGCCAGCAGCTTAGGGACAGGGCGCGGCTACACCTTC.